The rows below give T cell receptor beta chains drawn from one sample of a study of OX40 agonist ivuxolimab in advanced cancers. Only in-frame clones appear in the TCRdb table, and some are missing; sequencing was by immunoSEQ multiplex PCR. The sample consists of under 100,000 clones, 90% of them appearing once. The sequencing used CD4+ or CD8+ T cells sorted from blood, collected in a trial of the OX40 agonist ivuxolimab. The origin of the receptors is an adult with an advanced solid tumor such as melanoma, head and neck, liver or kidney cancer. Both conserved end residues are part of each CDR3. Fields, in order: clone size, D gene, V gene, J gene, CDR3 DNA, CDR3 protein. D genes are given only for firm matches. Clone sizes are given selectively: once, few, many, or a class where the clone is expanded.

>once|-|TRBV5-1|TRBJ2-2
TGCGCCAGCAGCTTCGCTCCGGGGCGTACGAACACCGGGGAGCTGTTTTTT
CASSFAPGRTNTGELFF
>-|-|TRBV29-1|TRBJ2-5
TGCAGCGTGAGGGACGGAGAGACCCAGTACTTC
CSVRDGETQYF
>-|-|TRBV4-2|TRBJ1-1
TGTGCCAGCAGCCAAGGGGACGTGAACACTGAAGCTTTCTTT
CASSQGDVNTEAFF
>-|TRBD2|TRBV11-3|TRBJ2-1
TGTGCCAGCAGCCTCGGGAGGAGCGGGAGGGTCCATGAGCAGTTCTTC
CASSLGRSGRVHEQFF
>-|-|TRBV19|TRBJ2-1
TGTGCCAGTAGTATCGGACCCCCTGGAGATGAGCAGTTCTTC
CASSIGPPGDEQFF
>-|-|TRBV5-1|TRBJ1-2
TGCGCCAGCAGCTTGGAGGGCCGATTGGGCTATGGCTACACCTTC
CASSLEGRLGYGYTF
>-|TRBD2|TRBV19|TRBJ2-1
TGTGCCAGTAGTAGCCAGGTGGGGCTAGCGGGAAACAATGAGCAGTTCTTC
CASSSQVGLAGNNEQFF
>-|TRBD2|TRBV6-6|TRBJ2-7
TGTGCCAGCTGGGCGGGGGATTCCTACGAGCAGTACTTC
CASWAGDSYEQYF
>-|-|TRBV7-3|TRBJ2-2
TGTGCCAGCAGCCTCCCGGGCACCGGGGAGCTGTTTTTT
CASSLPGTGELFF
>-|-|TRBV30|TRBJ1-1
TGTGCCTGGAATGTTGGGATGCTAGGAGCTTTCTTT
CAWNVGMLGAFF
>-|-|TRBV5-1|TRBJ2-3
TGCGCCAGCAGCTTGGCGGGAGCAAGCACAGATACGCAGTATTTT
CASSLAGASTDTQYF
>-|-|TRBV9|TRBJ2-1
TGTGCCAGCACTGCCAACGGACAGATCTACAATGAGCAGTTCTTC
CASTANGQIYNEQFF
>-|TRBD2|TRBV11-1|TRBJ2-2
TGTGCCAGCAGTTTAGGCCTTTCCGGGACTAGCGGTTCGTCCGGGGAGCTGTTTTTT
CASSLGLSGTSGSSGELFF
>-|TRBD1|TRBV27|TRBJ1-3
TGTGCCAGCAGACAAGGGACAGGGGGCTATTCGGGAAACACCATATATTTT
CASRQGTGGYSGNTIYF
>-|-|TRBV9|TRBJ1-2
TGTGCCAGCAGCGTAGCTGCGGGCTATGGCTACACCTTC
CASSVAAGYGYTF
>-|TRBD1|TRBV9|TRBJ2-5
TGTGCCAGCAGCGAGATAGGGACAGGGGGTCCCCAGTACTTC
CASSEIGTGGPQYF
>-|TRBD1|TRBV13|TRBJ1-1
TGTGCCAGCAGCAGGACGACCGGGACAGGGATATCTGAAGCTTTCTTT
CASSRTTGTGISEAFF
>-|TRBD1|TRBV5-1|TRBJ1-1
TGCGCCAGCAGCCCAGGACAGGCAAACACTGAAGCTTTCTTT
CASSPGQANTEAFF
>-|TRBD1|TRBV10-3|TRBJ1-4
TGTGCCATCAGTGAGGGAGGGGGCGGTGAAAAACTGTTTTTT
CAISEGGGGEKLFF
>-|-|TRBV5-1|TRBJ1-1
TGCGCCAGCAGCTTGTCAGATTTCGCGAACACTGAAGCTTTCTTT
CASSLSDFANTEAFF
>-|TRBD1|TRBV27|TRBJ2-3
TGTGCCAGCAGTACTCGGGACAGGGGAACAGATACGCAGTATTTT
CASSTRDRGTDTQYF
>-|TRBD1|TRBV19|TRBJ1-2
TGTGCCAGTAGCCGGACAGGATCCTATGGCTACACCTTC
CASSRTGSYGYTF
>-|TRBD2|TRBV6-7|TRBJ2-3
TGTGCCAAGTGGACTAGCGGGAACAGCACAGATACGCAGTATTTT
CAKWTSGNSTDTQYF
>few|-|TRBV7-9|TRBJ2-6
TGTGCCAGCAGCTTAGCTAGGTCCACTGGGGCCAACGTCCTGACTTTC
CASSLARSTGANVLTF
>-|-|TRBV19|TRBJ2-3
TGTGCCAGTAGTCCGACCCCGACTAGTTGGTCCCAGTATTTT
CASSPTPTSWSQYF
>-|TRBD1|TRBV5-8|TRBJ2-3
TGTGCCAGCAGCCCTACAATAGGACAGGGGGCGAGGACAGATACGCAGTATTTT
CASSPTIGQGARTDTQYF
>-|-|TRBV7-8|TRBJ1-4
TGTGCCAGCAGCCCATACATATGGGGGGCAGGTGCTAATGAAAAACTGTTTTTT
CASSPYIWGAGANEKLFF
>-|TRBD1|TRBV6-1|TRBJ2-7
TGTGCCAGCAGTGAAGGCTCAGGGGGCTATTACGAGCAGTACTTC
CASSEGSGGYYEQYF
>-|TRBD2|TRBV5-4|TRBJ2-2
TGTGCCAGCAGCTTGGGGACCGGGGGGGCCAGGAGAACCGGGGAGCTGTTTTTT
CASSLGTGGARRTGELFF
>-|-|TRBV5-6|TRBJ2-2
TGTGCCAGCAGTTCTTTGACAACTCCGAACACCGGGGAGCTGTTTTTT
CASSSLTTPNTGELFF
>-|TRBD1|TRBV6-5|TRBJ1-6
TGTGCCAGCAGTTACGCACCGGGACAGGCAAATTCACCCCTCCACTTT
CASSYAPGQANSPLHF
>-|TRBD2|TRBV2|TRBJ2-7
TGTGCCAACCGACTAGCGGGGTCGAGCTCCTACGAGCAGTACTTC
CANRLAGSSSYEQYF
>-|-|TRBV29-1|TRBJ1-5
TGCAGCGTTGGGGGGCTGGGGGATCAGCCCCAGCATTTT
CSVGGLGDQPQHF
>-|TRBD1|TRBV10-1|TRBJ2-2
TGCGCCAGCAGTGACTCCGGGACAGGGTCCGGGGAGCTGTTTTTT
CASSDSGTGSGELFF
>-|TRBD1|TRBV5-1|TRBJ2-7
TGCGCCAGCAGCCCCCGGGACAGGGGTTCGGGACTACCTCCCGGCGAGCAGTACTTC
CASSPRDRGSGLPPGEQYF